The present entry profiles one T cell receptor (beta chain) with its context. Its antigen is not known. The data originate from a study of cytomegalovirus exposure and HLA in healthy donors. Study-level points and caveats: Among TCR beta chains, those listed as cytomegalovirus-associated numbered over 150.

The method was immunoSEQ multiplex PCR; TCRdb's version includes in-frame clones alone and lacks a portion of them. This table holds tens of thousands of clones, roughly 92% found once. CDR1 SEHNR and CDR2 FQNEAQ come from the germline V gene (reference sequence). V lost 5 bases and J lost 0, with 10 bases in between. There are 15 residues in the CDR3. The sequenced material came from PBMCs. This receptor was identified in a man between 18 and 29 years old in good health and CMV-seronegative. V and J are TRBV7-9 and TRBJ2-2, with a weak D call TRBD2 (6 bases). The CDR3 DNA sequence: TGTGCCAGCAGCCCCGGGACTGCGAACACCGGGGAGCTGTTTTTT. It codes for CASSPGTANTGELFF.